One sample yielded the 18 T cell receptor beta chains listed below, sequenced in a study of cytomegalovirus exposure and HLA in healthy donors. Vbeta (60) and Jbeta (13) primers were used in the PCR. The method was immunoSEQ multiplex PCR; TCRdb's version includes in-frame clones alone and lacks a portion of them. The table has over 100,000 clones, about 75% seen once; the top ten hold 4.5% to 7%. The sample taken for sequencing was PBMCs. The receptors originated from a man aged 60 to 75 in good health and CMV-seropositive.

This clone was counted only a few times. This chain links TRBV6-1 with TRBJ2-6; TRBD1 agrees at 7 bases. This CDR3 has 16 residues. V was clipped by 4 bases and J by 2 bases; unmatched bases: 5. Germline-derived CDR1 and CDR2 are MNHNS and SASEGT. The CDR3 loop is CASSGQGTAGANVLTF. The DNA of the CDR3 is TGTGCCAGCAGTGGACAGGGCACTGCTGGGGCCAACGTCCTGACTTTC.

The chain is built from TRBV6-5 and TRBJ2-7, with TRBD1 identical over 9 bases. The CDR3 sequence is 14 residues long. V gave up 8 bases and J gave up 5 bases; unmatched junction bases: 10. The germline gives CDR1 MNHEY, CDR2 SVGAGI. For the CDR3, the DNA is TGTGCCAGCGTCCGGGACAGGGCGACCGACGAGCAGTACTTC. This codes for CASVRDRATDEQYF.

V gene TRBV19 combines with J gene TRBJ1-5; 8 positions match TRBD1. CDR3 length equals 13 residues. Germline CDR1 and CDR2: LNHDA and SQIVND (reference sequence). V lost 9 bases and J lost 6; bases outside the gene matches: 7. The CDR3 loop is CASAQGGGQPQHF. The CDR3 coding sequence is TGTGCCAGCGCACAGGGGGGTGGTCAGCCCCAGCATTTT.

The chain combines TRBV10-3 with TRBJ2-1; 7 bases line up with TRBD1. The CDR3 extends over 13 amino acids. J lost 1 base, V lost 8 bases, and 2 bases had no gene match. From germline, CDR1 is ENHRY and CDR2 SYGVKD. This CDR3 is CAIEGASYNEQFF. CDR3 bases: TGTGCCATCGAGGGGGCTTCCTACAATGAGCAGTTCTTC.

CDR3 in DNA: TGTGCCAGCAGCGTCCGGGACAGAAGCCATGGCTACACCTTC. This gives the protein CASSVRDRSHGYTF. The J gene is TRBJ1-2, the V gene TRBV7-9; TRBD1 agrees at 7 bases. V lost 5 bases to trimming and J lost 6 bases; unmatched junction nucleotides: 9. There are 14 residues in the CDR3. The germline V gene has CDR1 SEHNR and CDR2 FQNEAQ (reference sequence).

This clone was observed a handful of times. The chain combines TRBV5-4 with TRBJ1-1, with D unresolved. The germline CDR1 and CDR2 sequences are SGHNT and YYREEE (reference sequence). The CDR3 contains 13 residues. The ends were cut back, 2 bases at V and 7 bases at J, with 12 bases in the middle. The CDR3 is CASSLAHEGEAFF. The CDR3 nucleotides are TGTGCCAGCAGCTTAGCGCACGAGGGTGAAGCTTTCTTT.

Only one count was recorded for this clone. The chain recombines TRBV6-1 with TRBJ1-3; no clear D gene. This CDR3 has 13 residues. CDR1 and CDR2 (germline): MNHNS, SASEGT. Trimming stripped 3 bases from V and 4 bases from J, with 7 bases between. CDR3 amino acids: CASSDGVGNTIYF. The CDR3 coding sequence is TGTGCCAGCAGTGACGGGGTGGGAAACACCATATATTTT.

The chain uses TRBV6-5 and TRBJ1-5; D perhaps matches TRBD1 (6 bases). Germline lookup yields CDR1 MNHEY and CDR2 SVGAGI. This CDR3 comprises 15 residues. V dropped 5 bases and J dropped 7 bases, with 18 bases sitting between them. The chain's CDR3 is CASSSDRSRGQPQHF. CDR3 coding DNA: TGTGCCAGCAGTAGCGACAGGTCCCGCGGACAGCCCCAGCATTTT.

This chain links TRBV2 with TRBJ1-5, with 8 bases lining up with TRBD1. Germline lookup yields CDR1 SNHLY and CDR2 FYNNEI. CDR3 length: 15 residues. Unmatched junction bases numbered 9, after V lost 8 bases and J lost 3 bases. CDR3: CASYRGTGYNQPQHF. CDR3 sequence (DNA): TGTGCCAGCTACAGAGGGACAGGCTACAATCAGCCCCAGCATTTT. Complete variable domain (other parts from reference TRBV2 and TRBJ1-5): EPEVTQTPSHQVTQMGQEVILRCVPISNHLYFYWYRQILGQKVEFLVSFYNNEISEKSEIFDDQFSVERPDGSNFTLKIRSTKLEDSAMYFCASYRGTGYNQPQHFGDGTRLSIL.

The J gene is TRBJ2-2, the V gene TRBV4-3; 11 bases agree with TRBD2. CDR3 length: 19 amino acids. Germline CDR1 LGHNA, CDR2 YSLEER. The J segment lost 6 bases and the V segment lost 3 bases, leaving 15 bases of the junction unmatched. Here the CDR3 DNA reads TGCGCCAGCAGCCATGCGTTAGCGGGGGGGCCGGCGTTATCCGGGGAGCTGTTTTTT. It translates to CASSHALAGGPALSGELFF.

This chain links TRBV19 with TRBJ1-2; 7 bases match TRBD1. The CDR3 totals 15 residues. Germline loops: CDR1 LNHDA, CDR2 SQIVND (reference sequence). V lost 2 bases, J lost 3 bases, and 6 bases stayed unmatched. CDR3 bases: TGTGCCAGTAGTATAATAACCGGGACAGACTATGGCTACACCTTC. Its translation is CASSIITGTDYGYTF.

This clone was recorded a few times. The V and J genes are TRBV29-1 and TRBJ2-1; D may be TRBD1 (5 bases). Germline lookup yields CDR1 SQVTM and CDR2 ANQGSEA. The length of the CDR3 is 15 residues. Trimming removed 3 bases at V and 0 bases at J, with 12 bases between. CDR3 nucleotides: TGCAGCGTTGATAAGGCAGGGTTCTCCTACAATGAGCAGTTCTTC. This gives the protein CSVDKAGFSYNEQFF.

To note about this clone: Additional DNA sequences in this sample encode the identical CDR3. The chain combines TRBV4-3 with TRBJ2-7, with TRBD2 matching over 9 bases. The CDR3 sequence is 15 residues long. The V gene end was trimmed by 0 bases and the J gene end by 2 bases; junction bases not matched to a gene: 2. Per germline, CDR1 LGHNA and CDR2 YSLEER. The CDR3 nucleotides read TGCGCCAGCAGCCAAGAGTTAGCGGGGGCCTACGAGCAGTACTTC. Translating it yields CASSQELAGAYEQYF.

The table lists this clone with a count of one. The chain employs TRBV7-8 and TRBJ1-6, with a tentative D call TRBD1 (6 bases). Trimming shortened V by 3 bases and J by 9 bases, and 15 bases separated the two germline ends. The CDR3 length is 15 residues. CDR1 is SGHVS and CDR2 is FQNEAQ in the germline V gene. The DNA of the CDR3 is TGTGCCAGCAGCTTTTCAGGGGAGGGGATTTCACCCCTCCACTTT. The encoded protein is CASSFSGEGISPLHF.

The rearrangement joins TRBV6-4 to TRBJ1-4; the D gene is possibly TRBD1 (6 bases). The V gene's germline CDR1 is MRHNA and CDR2 SNTAGT. This CDR3 has 15 amino acids. Trimming removed 0 bases at V and 7 bases at J, with 12 bases between. The CDR3 region is CASSDSGQRPEKLFF. CDR3 in DNA: TGTGCCAGCAGTGACTCGGGACAAAGGCCTGAAAAACTGTTTTTT.

In its sample, this clone was seen a few times. The rearrangement links TRBV7-8 to TRBJ2-7; D gene unclear. The V and J ends lost 2 bases and 6 bases respectively, with 8 bases between them. The length of the CDR3 is 12 residues. The germline CDR1 and CDR2 sequences are SGHVS and FQNEAQ. In nucleotides, the CDR3 is TGTGCCAGCAGCTTACCAGGCCTCGAGCAGTACTTC. This gives the protein CASSLPGLEQYF.

J is TRBJ1-5 and V is TRBV6-5; TRBD1 matches at 9 bases. V lost 6 bases, J lost 0 bases, and 3 bases stayed unmatched. CDR3 size: 15 residues. Germline V CDR1 and CDR2: MNHEY, SVGAGI. The CDR3 nucleotides are TGTGCCAGCAGGGGACAGGGCCATAGCAATCAGCCCCAGCATTTT. Its protein is CASRGQGHSNQPQHF.

The rearrangement links TRBV29-1 to TRBJ2-7; 8 bases align to TRBD1. CDR3 length: 12 residues. CDR1 SQVTM and CDR2 ANQGSEA come from the germline V gene. The junction had 9 bases not matched to a gene; V was cut back by 8 bases and J by 6 bases. Here the CDR3 reads CSYSDRGVEQYF. The CDR3 nucleotides read TGCAGCTACTCCGACAGGGGCGTCGAGCAGTACTTC.